Below, 28 T cell receptor beta chains from the same sample are listed, as sequenced in a study of T cell responses to AZD1222 COVID-19 vaccine. Produced via immunoSEQ multiplex PCR; TCRdb's table is partial and in-frame only. The sample has fewer than 150,000 clones; 85% to 95% are singletons. Material: peripheral blood, obtained on day 0 of AZD1222 vaccination. These TCRs come from an adult in good health.

This chain links TRBV19 with TRBJ1-3; the match to TRBD1 covers 7 bases. The CDR3 loop spans 15 amino acids. V shed 3 bases, J shed 0 bases, and the junction held 2 bases outside the gene matches. CDR1 and CDR2 (germline): LNHDA, SQIVND (reference sequence). This CDR3 reads CASSIGTASGNTIYF. The CDR3 nucleotides read TGTGCCAGTAGTATTGGGACAGCCTCTGGAAACACCATATATTTT.

The chain joins TRBV7-2 to TRBJ2-2; D ambiguous. V lost 5 bases to trimming and J lost 6 bases, with 13 bases between them. The CDR3 is 14 amino acids. Germline CDR1 SGHTA, CDR2 FQGNSA. CDR3 residues: CASSRVGDAGELFF. As DNA, the CDR3 is TGTGCCAGCAGCCGGGTGGGTGACGCCGGGGAGCTGTTTTTT.

This chain uses TRBV5-1 with TRBJ2-5; the match to TRBD2 covers 8 bases. Trimming cost V 2 bases and J 4 bases; bases outside gene matches: 10. The CDR3 contains 16 residues. The germline V gene has CDR1 SGHRS and CDR2 YFSETQ. The CDR3 protein is CASSFFRTSPGETQYF. CDR3 nucleotide sequence: TGCGCCAGCAGCTTTTTTCGGACTAGCCCGGGAGAGACCCAGTACTTC.

This clone is a singleton in its sample. The chain has TRBV5-4 and TRBJ2-2; D gene ambiguous. From germline, CDR1 is SGHNT and CDR2 YYREEE (reference sequence). V was shortened by 1 base and J by 0 bases, with 7 bases between the two germline ends. This CDR3 spans 15 amino acids. The CDR3 nucleotides read TGTGCCAGCAGCTTGACGCTTGCGAACACCGGGGAGCTGTTTTTT. This encodes CASSLTLANTGELFF.

The genes are TRBV18 and TRBJ2-7; D may correspond to TRBD1 or TRBD2 (5 bases each). V was cut by 3 bases and J by 1 base, with 16 bases left in between. In germline, CDR1 is KGHSH, CDR2 LQKENI. The CDR3 has 16 amino acids. The CDR3 reads CASSPRDGKGSYEQYF. CDR3 DNA: TGTGCCAGCTCACCTCGGGACGGGAAGGGGTCCTACGAGCAGTACTTC.

The CDR3 protein is CSAGQINGYTF. The DNA for the CDR3 is TGCAGTGCCGGGCAAATAAACGGCTACACCTTC. The gene calls are TRBV20-1 and TRBJ1-2; D is undetermined. The CDR3 length is 11 residues. The germline V and J ends were trimmed by 6 bases and 8 bases, with 13 bases remaining between them. The germline V gene has CDR1 DFQATT and CDR2 SNEGSKA (reference sequence).

The chain employs TRBV9 and TRBJ1-1; D gene ambiguous. Germline-derived CDR1 and CDR2 are SGDLS and YYNGEE. Trimming took off 0 bases at V and 3 bases at J, with 12 bases between the two ends. This CDR3 contains 15 residues. CDR3 in amino acids: CASSVGAVEDTEAFF. Here the CDR3 DNA reads TGTGCCAGCAGCGTAGGTGCGGTCGAGGACACTGAAGCTTTCTTT.

This chain uses TRBV21-1 with TRBJ1-2; TRBD1, the table's D call, was not compared with the DNA. TRBV21-1 is reported as a pseudogene. The CDR3 runs 11 residues. CDR3 in DNA: TGTGCCAGCAGGAGACAGGGAGGCTACACCTTC. Residues: CASRRQGGYTF.

The sample holds one count of this clone. This rearrangement joins TRBV30 to TRBJ1-4, with D unresolved. CDR1 and CDR2 from the germline V gene are GTSNPN and SVGIG (reference sequence). Trimming cost V 0 bases and J 0 bases, with 11 bases left between them. The CDR3 is 16 residues long. The CDR3 DNA follows: TGTGCCTGGAGTGTAGGCGGTTTCGCAACTAATGAAAAACTGTTTTTT. It encodes CAWSVGGFATNEKLFF.

The V and J genes are TRBV18 and TRBJ2-5; D is uncertain. The CDR3 totals 15 residues. V lost 5 bases to trimming and J lost 1 base, with 14 bases between them. Germline V gene lookup returns CDR1 KGHSH and CDR2 LQKENI. CDR3 in DNA: TGTGCCAGCTCAGGGGATTGGAGTAGCCAAGAGACCCAGTACTTC. Protein sequence: CASSGDWSSQETQYF.

The chain uses TRBV6-5 and TRBJ1-1; TRBD1 matches at 7 bases. This CDR3 contains 14 residues. The V and J ends lost 5 bases and 4 bases, in that order; junction bases with no gene match: 7. CDR1 and CDR2 from the germline V gene are MNHEY and SVGAGI. The CDR3 loop reads CASSTRGPGTEAFF. CDR3 nucleotides: TGTGCCAGCAGTACAAGGGGGCCGGGCACTGAAGCTTTCTTT.

The rearrangement uses TRBV18 and TRBJ2-3, with 9 nucleotides matching TRBD1. The germline CDR1 and CDR2 sequences are KGHSH and LQKENI. The CDR3 loop spans 13 amino acids. Trimming cost V 5 bases and J 4 bases; bases outside gene matches: 1. CDR3 amino acids: CASSTGGPDTQYF. The CDR3, as DNA: TGTGCCAGCTCAACAGGGGGCCCAGATACGCAGTATTTT. The whole variable domain, remainder taken from reference TRBV18 and TRBJ2-3, is NAGVMQNPRHLVRRRGQEARLRCSPMKGHSHVYWYRQLPEEGLKFMVYLQKENIIDESGMPKERFSAEFPKEGPSILRIQQVVRGDSAAYFCASSTGGPDTQYFGPGTRLTVL.

The V and J genes are TRBV25-1 and TRBJ1-2; 7 nucleotides line up with TRBD1. The V gene end was trimmed by 1 base and the J gene end by 8 bases; junction bases not matched to a gene: 10. This CDR3 is 15 amino acids long. The germline CDR1 and CDR2 sequences are MGHDK and SYGVNS. CDR3 nucleotides: TGTGCCAGCAGTGAATTAGGGACAGAGACGGAAGGCTACACCTTC. Its translation: CASSELGTETEGYTF.

The V gene is TRBV5-1, the J gene TRBJ1-5; tentatively, D is TRBD1 (6 bases). This CDR3 is 14 amino acids long. V shed 1 base and J shed 7 bases, with 12 bases lying between them. CDR1 is SGHRS, CDR2 YFSETQ, per germline. The CDR3 sequence: CASSLQGSGQPQHF. In nucleotides, the CDR3 is TGCGCCAGCAGCTTGCAGGGGAGCGGGCAGCCCCAGCATTTT.

The chain is built from TRBV18 and TRBJ1-1, with 8 nucleotides matching TRBD1. Trimming removed 5 bases from V and 1 base from J; junction bases left unmatched: 3. Germline V CDR1 and CDR2: KGHSH, LQKENI. CDR3 length: 14 residues. The CDR3 loop is CASSSTGANTEAFF. The CDR3 bases are TGTGCCAGCTCATCGACAGGGGCGAACACTGAAGCTTTCTTT.

In DNA form, the CDR3 reads TGCGCCAGCAGCCCACAACAGGGTCTCAATCAGCCCCAGCATTTT. This sequence encodes CASSPQQGLNQPQHF. The chain couples TRBV4-1 to TRBJ1-5, with D possibly TRBD1 on 6 matching bases. Trimming shortened V by 4 bases and J by 3 bases, and 13 bases separated the two germline ends. This CDR3 has 15 residues. Germline V gene lookup returns CDR1 MGHRA and CDR2 YSYEKL.

J is TRBJ2-2 and V is TRBV28; TRBD1 is a possible D gene (6 bases). CDR1 is MDHEN, CDR2 SYDVKM, per germline. The CDR3 sequence is 15 residues long. Deletions cut 2 bases from V and 3 bases from J, with 10 bases between. As DNA, the CDR3 is TGTGCCAGCAGTTTAACCAGGGGCCACACCGGGGAGCTGTTTTTT. Residues: CASSLTRGHTGELFF.

The gene calls are TRBV11-2 and TRBJ2-2; TRBD2 is a possible D gene (5 bases). Germline loops: CDR1 SGHAT, CDR2 FQNNGV. This CDR3 contains 13 residues. Trimming stripped 5 bases from V and 5 bases from J, with 9 bases between. The CDR3 sequence: CASSLGDTGELFF. The CDR3 DNA reads TGTGCCAGCAGCCTCGGGGATACCGGGGAGCTGTTTTTT.

In this sample, this clone turned up once. This chain connects TRBV6-1 to TRBJ1-2, with D possibly matching TRBD1 (5 bases). V dropped 1 base and J dropped 2 bases, with 14 bases sitting between them. Germline CDR1 reads MNHNS; CDR2 reads SASEGT. This CDR3 comprises 16 residues. In DNA, the CDR3 is TGTGCCAGCAGTGAAGGAGACCGGGACGGGAACTATGGCTACACCTTC. This gives the protein CASSEGDRDGNYGYTF.

The rearrangement uses TRBV7-8 and TRBJ2-3; 9 bases align to TRBD1. CDR1 is SGHVS, CDR2 FQNEAQ, per germline. The trim removed 5 bases at V and 4 bases at J, leaving 7 bases unmatched. The CDR3 loop spans 15 amino acids. CDR3 amino acids: CASSLNRGPSDTQYF. CDR3 in DNA: TGTGCCAGCAGCCTTAACAGGGGGCCCTCAGATACGCAGTATTTT.

Details on this clone: This CDR3 is also generated by other DNA sequences in the sample. The rearrangement uses TRBV6-5 and TRBJ1-1; 7 bases agree with TRBD1. Per the germline V gene, CDR1 is MNHEY and CDR2 is SVGAGI. Trimming took 6 bases from V and 5 from J; bases not matched to a gene: 9. The CDR3 sequence is 14 residues long. The CDR3 DNA is TGTGCCAGCAGCTCAACAGGGGTCGGTACTGAAGCTTTCTTT. It translates to CASSSTGVGTEAFF.

The CDR3 loop reads CASSCGTGVRGEQYF. As DNA, the CDR3 is TGTGCCAGCAGCTGTGGAACAGGTGTAAGGGGCGAGCAGTACTTC. The chain employs TRBV5-6 and TRBJ2-7; D is perhaps TRBD1 (5 bases). The CDR3 runs 15 residues. The V end was cut by 3 bases, the J end by 6 bases, with 19 bases between. Germline assignment: CDR1 SGHDT and CDR2 YYEEEE. Combining the CDR3 with reference TRBV5-6 and TRBJ2-7 gives the whole variable domain DAGVTQSPTHLIKTRGQQVTLRCSPKSGHDTVSWYQQALGQGPQFIFQYYEEEERQRGNFPDRFSGHQFPNYSSELNVNALLLGDSALYLCASSCGTGVRGEQYFGPGTRLTVT.

This clone appeared once. The chain uses TRBV6-6 and TRBJ1-6, with TRBD1 matching 11 bases. This CDR3 contains 17 residues. V lost 5 bases, J lost 4 bases, and 7 bases stayed unmatched. The germline V gene encodes CDR1 MNHNY and CDR2 SVGAGI (reference sequence). In DNA, the CDR3 is TGTGCCAGCAGTCGGGGAGGACAGGGGGCTTATAATTCACCCCTCCACTTT. This gives the protein CASSRGGQGAYNSPLHF.

V and J are TRBV11-1 and TRBJ1-1, with D maybe TRBD1 (6 bases). CDR1 SGHAT and CDR2 FQDESV come from the germline V gene (reference sequence). The ends were cut back, 5 bases at V and 7 bases at J, with 17 bases in the middle. This CDR3 has 14 residues. CDR3 region: CASSQRAGTFEAFF. CDR3 nucleotides: TGTGCCAGCAGCCAGAGGGCTGGGACATTTGAAGCTTTCTTT.

This clone has ten or more counts. The DNA for the CDR3 is TGCGCCAGCAGTGAGTCGACTAGCGGGGGCAATGAGCAGTTCTTC. Its protein product is CASSESTSGGNEQFF. This rearrangement joins TRBV10-1 to TRBJ2-1; 12 positions agree with TRBD2. The V segment lost 0 bases and the J segment 6 bases; nucleotides outside the gene matches: 0. The CDR3 runs 15 residues. Germline values: CDR1 WNHNN, CDR2 SYGVQD (reference sequence).

This chain links TRBV15 with TRBJ1-4, with D perhaps matching TRBD1 (5 bases). This CDR3 has 17 residues. Trimming stripped 3 bases from V and 4 bases from J, with 18 bases between. The V gene's germline CDR1 is LNHNV and CDR2 YYDKDF (reference sequence). CDR3 sequence (DNA): TGTGCCACCAGCAGGGTGCGAAACAGGCGGGTTAATGAAAAACTGTTTTTT. Its protein is CATSRVRNRRVNEKLFF.

The gene calls are TRBV6-5 and TRBJ1-2; 7 bases fit TRBD1. The CDR3 is 15 amino acids. The germline CDR1 and CDR2 sequences are MNHEY and SVGAGI. The V and J ends lost 0 bases and 5 bases, in that order; junction bases with no gene match: 6. The CDR3 region is CASSYSRQGRYGYTF. The CDR3 DNA reads as TGTGCCAGCAGTTACTCTCGACAGGGACGGTATGGCTACACCTTC.

The chain recombines TRBV4-1 with TRBJ1-4; the match to TRBD1 covers 8 bases. Trimming took 4 bases from V and 5 from J; bases not matched to a gene: 3. Per the germline V gene, CDR1 is MGHRA and CDR2 is YSYEKL. This CDR3 is built from 14 residues. The DNA of the CDR3 is TGCGCCAGCAGCCCGAGGACAGGGAATGAAAAACTGTTTTTT. This sequence encodes CASSPRTGNEKLFF.